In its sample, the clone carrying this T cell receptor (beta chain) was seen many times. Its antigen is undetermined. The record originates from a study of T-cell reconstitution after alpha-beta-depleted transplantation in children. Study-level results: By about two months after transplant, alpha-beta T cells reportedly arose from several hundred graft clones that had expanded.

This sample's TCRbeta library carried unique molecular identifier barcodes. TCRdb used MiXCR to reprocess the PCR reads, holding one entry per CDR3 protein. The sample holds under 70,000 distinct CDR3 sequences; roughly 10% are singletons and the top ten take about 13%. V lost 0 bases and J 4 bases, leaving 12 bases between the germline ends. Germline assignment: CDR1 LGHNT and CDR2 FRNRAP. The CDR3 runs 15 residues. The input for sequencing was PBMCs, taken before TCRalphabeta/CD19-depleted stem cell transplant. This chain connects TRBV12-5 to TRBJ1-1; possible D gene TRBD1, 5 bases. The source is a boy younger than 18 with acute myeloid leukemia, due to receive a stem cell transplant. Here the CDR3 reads CASGLVRQLSTEAFF. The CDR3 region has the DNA TGTGCTAGTGGTTTGGTACGACAGTTGAGCACTGAAGCTTTCTTT.